Listed below are T cell receptor beta chains from one sample, sequenced in a study of blood T cell repertoires in COVID-19. Sequenced by immunoSEQ multiplex PCR; TCRdb stores in-frame clones only, minus some. The sample shows about 440,000 clones, around 89% of them seen only once. Sequenced: peripheral blood. The receptors come from a woman aged 25 to 45 with acute or convalescent COVID-19. The CDR3 runs from the conserved cysteine through the conserved F or W. The D gene is left open where the match is weak. Where a row states a size, it is once, few, many or the class of an expanded clone; other rows omit it.

v_call: TRBV7-9; clone_size: -; cdr3_length: 14; d_call: -; j_call: TRBJ2-5; cdr3_aa: CASSLRLDQETQYF; cdr3_nt: TGTGCCAGCAGCTTACGACTAGACCAAGAGACCCAGTACTTC
v_call: TRBV30; clone_size: -; cdr3_length: 13; d_call: TRBD1; j_call: TRBJ2-7; cdr3_aa: CAWTGQVSYEQYF; cdr3_nt: TGTGCCTGGACCGGACAGGTCTCCTACGAGCAGTACTTC
v_call: TRBV24-1; clone_size: once; cdr3_length: 17; d_call: TRBD2; j_call: TRBJ2-3; cdr3_aa: CATSDMGLAGSTDTQYF; cdr3_nt: TGTGCCACCAGTGATATGGGACTAGCGGGGAGCACAGATACGCAGTATTTT
v_call: TRBV2; clone_size: -; cdr3_length: 15; d_call: -; j_call: TRBJ2-1; cdr3_aa: CASSATRPSYNEQFF; cdr3_nt: TGTGCCAGCAGTGCGACCAGGCCGTCCTACAATGAGCAGTTCTTC
v_call: TRBV6-5; clone_size: -; cdr3_length: 15; d_call: -; j_call: TRBJ1-1; cdr3_aa: CASSRGVTGYTEAFF; cdr3_nt: TGTGCCAGCAGTCGGGGGGTCACGGGCTACACTGAAGCTTTCTTT
v_call: TRBV6-6; clone_size: -; cdr3_length: 15; d_call: TRBD2; j_call: TRBJ2-3; cdr3_aa: CASSYYGRGSDTQYF; cdr3_nt: TGTGCCAGCAGTTACTATGGGCGGGGGTCTGATACGCAGTATTTT
v_call: TRBV9; clone_size: once; cdr3_length: 15; d_call: -; j_call: TRBJ2-1; cdr3_aa: CASSVGRGLYNEQFF; cdr3_nt: TGTGCCAGCAGCGTAGGGCGGGGGCTATACAATGAGCAGTTCTTC
v_call: TRBV3-1/TRBV3-2; clone_size: -; cdr3_length: 12; d_call: -; j_call: TRBJ2-5; cdr3_aa: CASSQSQETQYF; cdr3_nt: TGTGCCAGCAGCCAAAGTCAGGAGACCCAGTACTTC
v_call: TRBV2; clone_size: -; cdr3_length: 13; d_call: -; j_call: TRBJ1-2; cdr3_aa: CASRRQVDYGYTF; cdr3_nt: TGTGCCAGCCGGAGACAGGTCGACTATGGCTACACCTTC
v_call: TRBV24-1; clone_size: -; cdr3_length: 13; d_call: -; j_call: TRBJ1-1; cdr3_aa: CATGAGANTEAFF; cdr3_nt: TGTGCCACCGGAGCAGGGGCGAACACTGAAGCTTTCTTT
v_call: TRBV10-3; clone_size: -; cdr3_length: 13; d_call: -; j_call: TRBJ1-1; cdr3_aa: CAIRGGLNTEAFF; cdr3_nt: TGTGCCATCAGAGGGGGTCTGAACACTGAAGCTTTCTTT
v_call: TRBV6-4; clone_size: -; cdr3_length: 17; d_call: -; j_call: TRBJ2-3; cdr3_aa: CASSDSSWTWEEDTQYF; cdr3_nt: TGTGCCAGCAGTGACTCGAGCTGGACATGGGAGGAGGATACGCAGTATTTT
v_call: TRBV6-5; clone_size: once; cdr3_length: 11; d_call: -; j_call: TRBJ1-1; cdr3_aa: CAAQQGTEAFF; cdr3_nt: TGTGCCGCCCAACAGGGTACTGAAGCTTTCTTT
v_call: TRBV4-2; clone_size: once; cdr3_length: 15; d_call: -; j_call: TRBJ2-5; cdr3_aa: CASSQDGGARETQYF; cdr3_nt: TGTGCCAGCAGCCAAGATGGGGGGGCCCGTGAGACCCAGTACTTC
v_call: TRBV7-8; clone_size: -; cdr3_length: 15; d_call: -; j_call: TRBJ1-2; cdr3_aa: CASSLGGSPFHGYTF; cdr3_nt: TGTGCCAGCAGCTTAGGGGGCAGTCCTTTTCATGGCTACACCTTC
v_call: TRBV4-1; clone_size: -; cdr3_length: 17; d_call: TRBD2; j_call: TRBJ2-3; cdr3_aa: CASSQVPTSGGWDTQYF; cdr3_nt: TGCGCCAGCAGCCAAGTTCCCACTAGCGGGGGTTGGGATACGCAGTATTTT
v_call: TRBV29-1; clone_size: -; cdr3_length: 13; d_call: -; j_call: TRBJ2-7; cdr3_aa: CSVRGGNSYEQYF; cdr3_nt: TGCAGCGTTCGGGGAGGCAACTCCTACGAGCAGTACTTC
v_call: TRBV18; clone_size: -; cdr3_length: 16; d_call: -; j_call: TRBJ1-1; cdr3_aa: CASSPQGRLLNTEAFF; cdr3_nt: TGTGCCAGCTCACCACAGGGGCGGTTACTGAACACTGAAGCTTTCTTT
v_call: TRBV4-1; clone_size: -; cdr3_length: 15; d_call: -; j_call: TRBJ2-7; cdr3_aa: CASSQERASSYEQYF; cdr3_nt: TGCGCCAGCAGCCAAGAGCGGGCCTCCTCCTACGAGCAGTACTTC
v_call: TRBV18; clone_size: -; cdr3_length: 14; d_call: TRBD1; j_call: TRBJ2-1; cdr3_aa: CASSLQGAVNEQFF; cdr3_nt: TGTGCCAGCTCTCTACAGGGGGCTGTGAATGAGCAGTTCTTC
v_call: TRBV12-5; clone_size: -; cdr3_length: 16; d_call: TRBD1; j_call: TRBJ2-1; cdr3_aa: CASGYTTRGLYNEQFF; cdr3_nt: TGTGCTAGTGGTTACACCACCAGGGGGCTTTACAATGAGCAGTTCTTC
v_call: TRBV6-6; clone_size: once; cdr3_length: 14; d_call: TRBD1; j_call: TRBJ1-1; cdr3_aa: CASRGQGLNTEAFF; cdr3_nt: TGTGCCAGCAGGGGACAGGGTCTGAACACTGAAGCTTTCTTT
v_call: TRBV5-1; clone_size: -; cdr3_length: 17; d_call: TRBD2; j_call: TRBJ2-7; cdr3_aa: CASSLGASGGDPYEQYF; cdr3_nt: TGCGCCAGCAGCTTGGGAGCTAGCGGGGGTGATCCCTACGAGCAGTACTTC
v_call: TRBV14; clone_size: -; cdr3_length: 15; d_call: -; j_call: TRBJ1-6; cdr3_aa: CASSQDWTDNSPLHF; cdr3_nt: TGTGCCAGCAGCCAAGATTGGACAGATAATTCACCCCTCCACTTT
v_call: TRBV19; clone_size: -; cdr3_length: 19; d_call: TRBD2; j_call: TRBJ2-1; cdr3_aa: CASSPGWVAGGSGYNEQFF; cdr3_nt: TGTGCCAGTAGTCCCGGTTGGGTAGCGGGGGGGTCGGGTTACAATGAGCAGTTCTTC
v_call: TRBV5-1; clone_size: -; cdr3_length: 13; d_call: -; j_call: TRBJ1-1; cdr3_aa: CASSLVPGDEAFF; cdr3_nt: TGCGCCAGCAGCTTGGTACCCGGGGATGAAGCTTTCTTT
v_call: TRBV30; clone_size: once; cdr3_length: 17; d_call: TRBD2; j_call: TRBJ2-3; cdr3_aa: CAWSKGLAGALTDTQYF; cdr3_nt: TGTGCCTGGAGTAAGGGACTAGCGGGGGCCCTCACAGATACGCAGTATTTT
v_call: TRBV6-5; clone_size: -; cdr3_length: 13; d_call: -; j_call: TRBJ2-7; cdr3_aa: CASRGPGNREQYF; cdr3_nt: TGTGCCAGCAGGGGGCCCGGCAATCGCGAGCAGTACTTC